This T cell receptor beta chain was profiled in a study of T cell responses to AZD1222 COVID-19 vaccine. Points from the study as a whole: Recipients of AZD1222 seropositive at baseline numbered only 5 or 6. Unmutated variant regions are reportedly the target of nearly half of TCRs that are spike-specific. White British donors predominated, females outnumbered males, and clonal diversity was possibly underestimated.

Assay used: immunoSEQ multiplex PCR; TCRdb lists only in-frame clones, some missing. The sample shows more than 65,000 clones, around 73% of them seen only once. The germline gives CDR1 SGHNT, CDR2 YYREEE (reference sequence). There are 17 residues in the CDR3. With 1 base clipped from V and 4 bases from J, the junction kept 8 bases outside the gene matches. As regards this clone: Its antigen is undetermined.

The receptor's source is an adult in good health. The input for sequencing was peripheral blood, taken on day 0 of AZD1222 vaccination. This chain links TRBV5-4 with TRBJ2-1; TRBD2 agrees at 10 bases. CDR3 sequence: CASSLPLAGVRYNEQFF. The CDR3 DNA follows: TGTGCCAGCAGCTTGCCTCTAGCGGGAGTACGGTACAATGAGCAGTTCTTC.